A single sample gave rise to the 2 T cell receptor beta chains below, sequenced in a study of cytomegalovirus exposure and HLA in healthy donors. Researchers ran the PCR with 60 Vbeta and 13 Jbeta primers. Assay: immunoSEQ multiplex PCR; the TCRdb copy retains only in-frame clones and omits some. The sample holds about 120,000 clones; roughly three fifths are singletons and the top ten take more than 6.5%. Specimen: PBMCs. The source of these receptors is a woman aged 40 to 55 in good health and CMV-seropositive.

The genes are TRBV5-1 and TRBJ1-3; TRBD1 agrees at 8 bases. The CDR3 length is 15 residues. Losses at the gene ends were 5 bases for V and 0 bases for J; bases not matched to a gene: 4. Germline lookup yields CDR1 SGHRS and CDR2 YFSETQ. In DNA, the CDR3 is TGCGCCAGCAGGACAGGGGCCGGCTCTGGAAACACCATATATTTT. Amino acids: CASRTGAGSGNTIYF.

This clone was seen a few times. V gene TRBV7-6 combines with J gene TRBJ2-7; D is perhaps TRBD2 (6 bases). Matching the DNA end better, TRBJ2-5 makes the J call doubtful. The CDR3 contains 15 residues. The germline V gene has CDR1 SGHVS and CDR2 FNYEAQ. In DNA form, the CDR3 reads TGTGCCAGCAGCTCAACTAGCCCCAAACAAGAGACCCAGTACTTC. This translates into CASSSTSPKQETQYF.